These 22 T cell receptor beta chains originate from one sample sequenced in a study of T-cell memory formation after mild COVID-19. TCRdb re-called the 5' RACE reads with MiXCR, one entry per CDR3 protein. Among hundreds of thousands of distinct CDR3 sequences, roughly 25% were seen once, and the ten largest hold around 13%. The sequenced material came from PBMCs or a T cell subset sorted from them (not recorded which). The receptors shown here come from an adult woman who had mild COVID-19 (a few samples of this study predate the infection). Cell type and time point are not known.

The V call is TRBV24-1, the J call TRBJ2-1, with D unclear. The CDR3 runs to 13 residues. The germline V gene has CDR1 KGHDR and CDR2 SFDVKD. Trimming took off 4 bases at V and 0 bases at J, with 3 bases between the two ends. The CDR3 region is CATSDNSYNEQFF. CDR3 sequence (DNA): TGTGCCACCAGTGACAACTCCTACAATGAGCAGTTCTTC.

The V call is TRBV4-3, the J call TRBJ2-7; maybe TRBD2 (5 bases). Trimming removed 8 bases at V and 4 bases at J, with 30 bases between. Germline assignment: CDR1 LGHNA and CDR2 YSLEER. The length of the CDR3 is 18 residues. CDR3 DNA sequence: TGCGCCAGCCAGCCAAGGGCGGAGCGGCCCCCTAATTATTACGAGCAGTACGTC. Residues: CASQPRAERPPNYYEQYV.

As DNA, the CDR3 is TGTGCCAGCAGTGAGGAGGGGTTAGACACAGATACGCAGTATTTT. Protein: CASSEEGLDTDTQYF. The chain joins TRBV2 to TRBJ2-3; tentatively, D is TRBD2 (6 bases). V was shortened by 3 bases and J by 2 bases, with 12 bases between the two germline ends. Germline V gene lookup returns CDR1 SNHLY and CDR2 FYNNEI. There are 15 residues in the CDR3. The complete variable domain, with remaining parts taken from reference TRBV2 and TRBJ2-3, reads EPEVTQTPSHQVTQMGQEVILRCVPISNHLYFYWYRQILGQKVEFLVSFYNNEISEKSEIFDDQFSVERPDGSNFTLKIRSTKLEDSAMYFCASSEEGLDTDTQYFGPGTRLTVL.

The V call is TRBV6-8, the J call TRBJ2-1; TRBD2 matches at 8 bases. Per germline, CDR1 MNHGY and CDR2 SAAAGT. The CDR3 is 14 amino acids. V dropped 8 bases and J dropped 8; count of bases not matched to a gene: 11. Here the CDR3 DNA reads TGTGCCAGCCGGACGCAACTAGCGGACGATGAGCAGTTCTTC. Its translation is CASRTQLADDEQFF.

The chain combines TRBV3-1 with TRBJ2-2, with D tentatively TRBD2 (5 bases). Germline V gene data show CDR1 as LGHDT and CDR2 as YNNKEL (reference sequence). This CDR3 is built from 13 residues. Trimming shortened V by 2 bases and J by 5 bases, and 6 bases separated the two germline ends. CDR3 nucleotides: TGTGCCAGCAGCCAACCGGGGACCGGGGAGCTGTTTTTT. The encoded protein is CASSQPGTGELFF. The full variable domain, its missing parts supplied by reference TRBV3-1 and TRBJ2-2, is DTAVSQTPKYLVTQMGNDKSIKCEQNLGHDTMYWYKQDSKKFLKIMFSYNNKELIINETVPNRFSPKSPDKAHLNLHINSLELGDSAVYFCASSQPGTGELFFGEGSRLTVL.

V is TRBV12-3 or TRBV12-4 and J is TRBJ1-1, with a possible D match to TRBD1 (6 bases). The germline V and J ends were trimmed by 2 bases and 5 bases, with 15 bases remaining between them. The CDR3 totals 15 residues. This chain's CDR3 is CASSLLGGRGTEAFF. The CDR3 nucleotides read TGTGCCAGCAGTTTACTTGGGGGGCGGGGGACTGAAGCTTTCTTT.

This clonotype was counted between two and nine times. V gene TRBV12-5 combines with J gene TRBJ2-1, with TRBD1 identical over 8 bases. Germline values: CDR1 LGHNT, CDR2 FRNRAP. The CDR3 contains 14 residues. Trimming removed 5 bases from V and 4 bases from J; junction bases left unmatched: 4. The CDR3 DNA reads TGTGCTAGTGGTCGGGGACAGGAATACAATGAGCAGTTCTTC. Protein: CASGRGQEYNEQFF.

The chain uses TRBV12-3 or TRBV12-4 and TRBJ1-5, with 8 bases identical to TRBD1. The CDR3 length is 14 residues. With V trimmed by 2 bases and J by 7 bases, 4 bases remained unmatched. CDR3 residues: CASSLQGAEQPQHF. The CDR3 bases are TGTGCCAGCAGTTTACAGGGGGCTGAGCAGCCCCAGCATTTT.

The chain couples TRBV5-1 to TRBJ1-1; possibly TRBD1 for D (5 bases). The CDR3 consists of 13 residues. Per the germline V gene, CDR1 is SGHRS and CDR2 is YFSETQ. V was shortened by 4 bases and J by 8 bases, with 15 bases between the two germline ends. In DNA, the CDR3 is TGCGCCAGCAGCCTCGACCCTCCAGGGGAAGCTTTCTTT. This translates into CASSLDPPGEAFF.

This clonotype was counted many times. The V gene is TRBV10-3, the J gene TRBJ2-3; D might be TRBD2 (5 bases). In germline, CDR1 is ENHRY, CDR2 SYGVKD. This CDR3 comprises 16 residues. V was cut by 3 bases and J by 0 bases, with 13 bases left in between. CDR3 in amino acids: CAISEGSGRSTDTQYF. The CDR3 DNA is TGTGCCATCAGTGAAGGGAGTGGGCGGAGCACAGATACGCAGTATTTT.

The V gene is TRBV3-1, the J gene TRBJ2-7; 10 bases match TRBD2. Germline loops: CDR1 LGHDT, CDR2 YNNKEL (reference sequence). J was trimmed by 3 bases and V by 4 bases; bases with no gene match: 9. The CDR3 extends over 16 amino acids. CDR3 protein: CASSPFSGLAVYEQYF. CDR3 coding DNA: TGTGCCAGCAGCCCTTTTTCTGGACTAGCGGTCTACGAGCAGTACTTC.

A few counts support this clonotype. The V gene is TRBV4-3, the J gene TRBJ2-3; D not resolved. The V and J ends lost 0 bases and 10 bases respectively, with 8 bases between them. From germline, CDR1 is LGHNA and CDR2 YSLEER. This CDR3 is built from 12 residues. The CDR3 nucleotides are TGCGCCAGCAGCCAAGATTGGGCCTCGCAGTATTTT. Translating it yields CASSQDWASQYF.

This clonotype has more than one count but fewer than ten. This rearrangement joins TRBV24-1 to TRBJ1-2, with a weak D call TRBD1 (5 bases). The V end was cut by 5 bases, the J end by 3 bases, with 9 bases between. Germline V gene data show CDR1 as KGHDR and CDR2 as SFDVKD. The CDR3 totals 13 residues. CDR3 bases: TGTGCCACCAGTGGGGGGGGTGACTATGGCTACACCTTC. Its protein product is CATSGGGDYGYTF.

The chain links TRBV20-1 to TRBJ2-1; D not certain. V was trimmed by 2 bases and J by 8 bases, leaving 16 bases between them. Germline values: CDR1 DFQATT, CDR2 SNEGSKA (reference sequence). The CDR3 is 14 amino acids. The CDR3 DNA sequence: TGCAGTGCTAGAAAGGGATTAGTAGTTGATGAGCAGTTCTTC. It yields the protein CSARKGLVVDEQFF.

This clonotype has just a few counts. The V call is TRBV12-3 or TRBV12-4, the J call TRBJ2-6; D unresolved. CDR3 length: 16 amino acids. The V and J ends lost 0 bases and 0 bases respectively, with 6 bases between them. The chain's CDR3 is CASSLAASSGANVLTF. In nucleotides, the CDR3 is TGTGCCAGCAGTTTAGCCGCCAGCTCTGGGGCCAACGTCCTGACTTTC.

This clonotype was seen repeatedly, ten times or more. CDR3 sequence: CASSNGNYNEQFF. The CDR3 bases are TGTGCCAGTAGCAACGGGAATTACAATGAGCAGTTCTTC. This rearrangement joins TRBV19 to TRBJ2-1, with a weak D call TRBD2 (5 bases). The CDR3 covers 13 residues. Germline-derived CDR1 and CDR2 are LNHDA and SQIVND (reference sequence). Trimming shortened V by 6 bases and J by 4 bases, and 10 bases separated the two germline ends. The full variable domain, completed using reference TRBV19 and TRBJ2-1, is DGGITQSPKYLFRKEGQNVTLSCEQNLNHDAMYWYRQDPGQGLRLIYYSQIVNDFQKGDIAEGYSVSREKKESFPLTVTSAQKNPTAFYLCASSNGNYNEQFFGPGTRLTVL.

This clonotype was counted between two and nine times. The chain uses TRBV20-1 and TRBJ1-1; D is unclear. CDR3 length: 17 amino acids. Deletions cut 3 bases from V and 0 bases from J, with 20 bases between. Looked up from germline, CDR1 is DFQATT and CDR2 is SNEGSKA (reference sequence). The CDR3 spells CSARSGGGGWLNTEAFF. The CDR3 nucleotides read TGCAGTGCTAGGAGCGGCGGCGGAGGGTGGTTGAACACTGAAGCTTTCTTT.

This chain links TRBV6-4 with TRBJ1-1; D may be TRBD1 (6 bases). Germline lookup yields CDR1 MRHNA and CDR2 SNTAGT. V was cut by 8 bases and J by 7 bases, with 17 bases left in between. This CDR3 has 13 amino acids. CDR3 protein: CASRLSGTSEAFF. As DNA, the CDR3 is TGTGCCAGCCGTTTGAGCGGGACAAGTGAAGCTTTCTTT.

In its sample, this clonotype was seen a few times. The rearrangement uses TRBV9 and TRBJ1-3, with TRBD1 identical over 7 bases. The length of the CDR3 is 15 residues. Germline V gene lookup returns CDR1 SGDLS and CDR2 YYNGEE. J lost 0 bases, V lost 3 bases, and 3 bases had no gene match. This chain's CDR3 is CASSGGTASGNTIYF. The CDR3 DNA follows: TGTGCCAGCAGCGGAGGGACAGCCTCTGGAAACACCATATATTTT.

This clonotype was recorded a few times. The J gene is TRBJ1-2, the V gene TRBV5-1, with no clear D. This CDR3 has 15 residues. Germline lookup yields CDR1 SGHRS and CDR2 YFSETQ. Between the trimmed V and J ends, which lost 4 bases and 6 bases, there was a span of 19 bases. The CDR3 bases are TGCGCCAGCAGCCCCGCCGAATCGGATTCTGATGGCTACACCTTC. Residues: CASSPAESDSDGYTF.

In this sample, this clonotype turned up a few times. This chain joins TRBV6-2 or TRBV6-3 and TRBJ1-1; D gene unclear. The ends were cut back, 6 bases at V and 0 bases at J, with 8 bases in the middle. The CDR3 length is 13 residues. Germline V gives CDR1 MNHEY, CDR2 SVGEGT. DNA for the CDR3: TGTGCCAGCAGGACTACAGTGAACACTGAAGCTTTCTTT. Protein sequence: CASRTTVNTEAFF.

The V call is TRBV24-1, the J call TRBJ2-5; maybe TRBD1 (5 bases). The CDR3 length is 14 residues. Germline lookup yields CDR1 KGHDR and CDR2 SFDVKD. V lost 3 bases to trimming and J lost 4 bases, with 11 bases between them. The CDR3 sequence is CATSDLDTVETQYF. Written as DNA, the CDR3 is TGTGCCACCAGTGATCTGGACACCGTAGAGACCCAGTACTTC.